Below, one TCR beta chain is given with its context. No antigen is known for it. Produced via immunoSEQ multiplex PCR; TCRdb's table is partial and in-frame only. The sample holds more than 90,000 clones; about 89% are singletons and the top ten take around 9.6%. These data originate in a study of T cell responses to AZD1222 COVID-19 vaccine. Overall study results and limits: Two AZD1222 doses significantly raised spike-specific TCR breadth and depth over controls. Repertoires were collected only later (after the peak T cell response had occurred). Of the AZD1222 recipients, only 5 or 6 were seropositive at baseline. Within unmutated variant regions lay the reported targets of nearly half of spike-specific TCRs.

The sequence was obtained from an adult who received the AZD1222 COVID-19 vaccine. The sequencing here drew on peripheral blood, taken 28 days after the second AZD1222 dose.

The CDR3 region has the DNA TGTGCCAGTAGTATAAGGCAGACCTACAATGAGCAGTTCTTC. This gives the protein CASSIRQTYNEQFF. The chain uses TRBV19 and TRBJ2-1; D not resolved. Trimming removed 2 bases from V and 2 bases from J, with 7 bases in between. Germline CDR1 is LNHDA and CDR2 is SQIVND (reference sequence). The CDR3 sequence is 14 residues long.